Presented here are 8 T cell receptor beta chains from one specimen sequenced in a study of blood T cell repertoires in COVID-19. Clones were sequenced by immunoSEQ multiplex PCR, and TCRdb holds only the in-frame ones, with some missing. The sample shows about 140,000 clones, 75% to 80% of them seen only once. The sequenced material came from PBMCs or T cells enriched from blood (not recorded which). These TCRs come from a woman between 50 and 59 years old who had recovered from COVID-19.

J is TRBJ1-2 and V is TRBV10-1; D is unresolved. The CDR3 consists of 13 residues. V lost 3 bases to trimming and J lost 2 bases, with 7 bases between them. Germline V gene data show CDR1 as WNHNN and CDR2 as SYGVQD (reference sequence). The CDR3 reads CASSDLENYGYTF. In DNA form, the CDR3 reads TGCGCCAGCAGTGATTTGGAGAACTATGGCTACACCTTC.

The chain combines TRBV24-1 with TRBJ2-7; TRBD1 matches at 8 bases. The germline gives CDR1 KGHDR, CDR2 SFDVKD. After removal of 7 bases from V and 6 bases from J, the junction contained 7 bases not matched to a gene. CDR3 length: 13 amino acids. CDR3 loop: CATSLRTGTEQYF. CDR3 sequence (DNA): TGTGCCACCAGCCTAAGGACAGGGACCGAGCAGTACTTC.

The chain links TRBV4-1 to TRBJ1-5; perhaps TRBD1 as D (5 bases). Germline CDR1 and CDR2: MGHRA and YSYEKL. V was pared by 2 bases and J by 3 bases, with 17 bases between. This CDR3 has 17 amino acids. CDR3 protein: CASSQFGHVDPNQPQHF. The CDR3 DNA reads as TGCGCCAGCAGCCAATTCGGACACGTTGACCCCAATCAGCCCCAGCATTTT.

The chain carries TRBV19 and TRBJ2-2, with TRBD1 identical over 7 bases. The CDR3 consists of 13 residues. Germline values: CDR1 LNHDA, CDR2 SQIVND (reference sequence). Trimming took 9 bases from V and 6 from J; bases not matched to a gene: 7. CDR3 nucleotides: TGTGCCAGCATGGGACAGAGCGCCGGGGAGCTGTTTTTT. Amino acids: CASMGQSAGELFF. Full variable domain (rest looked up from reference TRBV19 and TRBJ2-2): DGGITQSPKYLFRKEGQNVTLSCEQNLNHDAMYWYRQDPGQGLRLIYYSQIVNDFQKGDIAEGYSVSREKKESFPLTVTSAQKNPTAFYLCASMGQSAGELFFGEGSRLTVL.

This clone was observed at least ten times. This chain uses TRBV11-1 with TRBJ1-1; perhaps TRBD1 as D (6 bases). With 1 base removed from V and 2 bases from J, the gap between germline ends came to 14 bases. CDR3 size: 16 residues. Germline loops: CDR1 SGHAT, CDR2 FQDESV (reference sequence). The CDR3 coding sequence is TGTGCCAGCAGCTTAGGACACAGGGAACTAAACACTGAAGCTTTCTTT. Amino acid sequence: CASSLGHRELNTEAFF.

The CDR3 DNA reads as TGTGCCAGCAGCACAGATGGGGGCGCATACAGTGGCTACACCTTC. This encodes CASSTDGGAYSGYTF. This chain links TRBV9 with TRBJ1-2; possible D gene TRBD1, 6 bases. The germline gives CDR1 SGDLS, CDR2 YYNGEE. The CDR3 has 15 amino acids. V dropped 4 bases and J dropped 7 bases, with 20 bases sitting between them.

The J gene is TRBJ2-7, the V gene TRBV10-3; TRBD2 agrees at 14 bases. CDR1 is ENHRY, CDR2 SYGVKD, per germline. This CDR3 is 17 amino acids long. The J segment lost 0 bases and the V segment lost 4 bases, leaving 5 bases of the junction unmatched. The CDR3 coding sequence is TGTGCCATCAGTGGGGCCGGGACTAGCGGGAGCTCCTACGAGCAGTACTTC. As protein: CAISGAGTSGSSYEQYF.

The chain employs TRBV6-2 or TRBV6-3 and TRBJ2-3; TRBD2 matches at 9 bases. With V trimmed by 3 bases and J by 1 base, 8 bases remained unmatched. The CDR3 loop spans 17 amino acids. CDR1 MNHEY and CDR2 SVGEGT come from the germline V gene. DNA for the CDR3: TGTGCCAGCAGTTATGGGGTAGCGGGAGAACGCACAGATACGCAGTATTTT. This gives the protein CASSYGVAGERTDTQYF.